This TCR beta chain stems from a study of T cell responses to AZD1222 COVID-19 vaccine. The study, taken as a whole, reports: Baseline serology detected seropositivity in only six AZD1222 recipients. Only after the peak T cell response were repertoires sampled. Among spike-specific TCRs, nearly half reportedly target unmutated variant regions.

With 8 bases removed from V and 0 bases from J, the gap between germline ends came to 3 bases. Per the germline V gene, CDR1 is SNHLY and CDR2 is FYNNEI. This CDR3 contains 11 residues. Method: immunoSEQ multiplex PCR; TCRdb's copy keeps in-frame clones and lacks some. Of 88,000 or so clones listed, about 89% were seen once; the top ten hold 4.5% to 5%. In regard to this clone: The antigen is not known.

Here the sequenced sample was peripheral blood, taken 28 days after the second AZD1222 dose. This clonotype originated in an adult who received the AZD1222 COVID-19 vaccine. The rearrangement joins TRBV2 to TRBJ2-3; D is uncertain. This CDR3 reads CASGSTDTQYF. The CDR3 nucleotides read TGTGCCAGCGGGAGCACAGATACGCAGTATTTT.